Sequencing of this T cell receptor (beta chain) was carried out in a study of blood T cell repertoires in COVID-19. Whole-study context: From T cells, B-cell-depleted T cells, or PBMCs came the material, which was cDNA or gDNA.

Sequenced by immunoSEQ multiplex PCR; TCRdb stores in-frame clones only, minus some. In the table there are about 220,000 clones, about 83% of which are singletons. The V gene's germline CDR1 is MNHNS and CDR2 SASEGT. The CDR3 consists of 16 residues. The V gene end was trimmed by 1 base and the J gene end by 6 bases; junction bases not matched to a gene: 10. This TCR derives from a woman in her forties or fifties who had been exposed to COVID-19. The chain combines TRBV6-1 with TRBJ2-5; 8 nucleotides match TRBD2. Specimen: PBMCs or T cells enriched from blood (not recorded which). The CDR3 DNA follows: TGTGCCAGCAGTGAAGTGGGAAAGCGGGGGTTGAAGACCCAGTACTTC. This gives the protein CASSEVGKRGLKTQYF.